This TCR beta chain was found in a study of cytomegalovirus exposure and HLA in healthy donors. Using immunoSEQ multiplex PCR, the repertoire was profiled, and TCRdb retains in-frame clones only, with some absent. Of roughly 240,000 clones in the sample, around nine tenths were seen once. Germline CDR1 and CDR2: SGHTA and FQGNSA. The CDR3 extends over 13 amino acids. V was pared by 2 bases and J by 8 bases, with 12 bases between. This clone was observed at least ten times. Sample: PBMCs. The receptor comes from a man younger than 35 in good health and CMV-seronegative. The rearrangement links TRBV7-2 to TRBJ1-1, with TRBD1 as a possible D gene (5 bases). The CDR3: CASSLYGHQEAFF. The DNA of the CDR3 is TGTGCCAGCAGCTTATATGGACACCAAGAAGCTTTCTTT. The full variable domain, its missing parts supplied by reference TRBV7-2 and TRBJ1-1, is GAGVSQSPSNKVTEKGKDVELRCDPISGHTALYWYRQSLGQGLEFLIYFQGNSAPDKSGLPSDRFSAERTGGSVSTLTIQRTQQEDSAVYLCASSLYGHQEAFFGQGTRLTVV.